This note documents a single T cell receptor beta chain sequence. Its specificity is unknown. This entry belongs to a study of T cell responses to AZD1222 COVID-19 vaccine. Study observations and caveats: Spike-specific TCR breadth rose after two AZD1222 doses, and depth rose as well. Samples come after the peak T cell response, not at day 14.

Assay used: immunoSEQ multiplex PCR; TCRdb lists only in-frame clones, some missing. The data contain fewer than 150,000 clones, about nine tenths of them singletons. Timing groups of about 4 and about 12 weeks for second doses were pooled. Trimming cost V 7 bases and J 4 bases, with 11 bases left between them. Germline values: CDR1 SGHRS, CDR2 YFSETQ. This CDR3 spans 12 amino acids. The source is an adult who received the AZD1222 COVID-19 vaccine. The chain carries TRBV5-1 and TRBJ1-2; D remains ambiguous. Sequencing was performed on peripheral blood, taken 28 days after the second AZD1222 dose. CDR3 residues: CASRERGYGYTF. The CDR3 DNA reads as TGCGCCAGCCGAGAGCGGGGCTATGGCTACACCTTC.